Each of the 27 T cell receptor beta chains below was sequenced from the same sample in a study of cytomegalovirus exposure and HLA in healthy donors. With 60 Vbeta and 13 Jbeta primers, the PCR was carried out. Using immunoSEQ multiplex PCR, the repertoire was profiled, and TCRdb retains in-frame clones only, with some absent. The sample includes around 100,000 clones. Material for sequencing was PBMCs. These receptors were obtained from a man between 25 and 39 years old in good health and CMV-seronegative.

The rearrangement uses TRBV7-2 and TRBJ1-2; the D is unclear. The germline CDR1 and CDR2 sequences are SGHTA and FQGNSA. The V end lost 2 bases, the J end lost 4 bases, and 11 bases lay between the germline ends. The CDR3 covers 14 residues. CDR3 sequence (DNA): TGTGCCAGCAGCTTATTTCGACAAAGCTATGGCTACACCTTC. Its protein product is CASSLFRQSYGYTF.

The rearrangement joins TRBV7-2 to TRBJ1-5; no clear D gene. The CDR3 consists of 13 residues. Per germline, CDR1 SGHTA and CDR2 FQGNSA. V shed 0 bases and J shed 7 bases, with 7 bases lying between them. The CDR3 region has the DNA TGTGCCAGCAGCTTAGCGCGGGAACAGCCCCAGCATTTT. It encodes CASSLAREQPQHF.

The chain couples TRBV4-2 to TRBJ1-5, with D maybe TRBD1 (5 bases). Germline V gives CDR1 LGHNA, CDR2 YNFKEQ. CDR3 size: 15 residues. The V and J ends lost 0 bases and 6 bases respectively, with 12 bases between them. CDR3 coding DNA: TGTGCCAGCAGCCAAGAGGGGCAGGGAGGTCAGCCCCAGCATTTT. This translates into CASSQEGQGGQPQHF.

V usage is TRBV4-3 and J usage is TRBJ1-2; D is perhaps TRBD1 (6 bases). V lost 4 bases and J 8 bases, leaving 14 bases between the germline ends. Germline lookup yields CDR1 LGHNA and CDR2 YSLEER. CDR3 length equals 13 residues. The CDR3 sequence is CASSRTGSEGYTF. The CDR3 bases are TGCGCCAGCAGCCGCACAGGGTCAGAAGGCTACACCTTC.

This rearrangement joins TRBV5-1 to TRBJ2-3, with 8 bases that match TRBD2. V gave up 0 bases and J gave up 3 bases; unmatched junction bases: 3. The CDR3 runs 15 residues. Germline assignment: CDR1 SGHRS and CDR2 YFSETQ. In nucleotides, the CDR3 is TGCGCCAGCAGCTTGGTCGGGGGGGCAACAGATACGCAGTATTTT. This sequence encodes CASSLVGGATDTQYF.

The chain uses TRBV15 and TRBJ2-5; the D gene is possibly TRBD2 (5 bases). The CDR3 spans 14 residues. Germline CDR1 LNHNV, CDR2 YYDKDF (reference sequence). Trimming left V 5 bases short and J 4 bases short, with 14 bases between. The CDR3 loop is CATSGNYGVETQYF. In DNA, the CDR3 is TGTGCCACCAGCGGTAACTACGGGGTAGAGACCCAGTACTTC.

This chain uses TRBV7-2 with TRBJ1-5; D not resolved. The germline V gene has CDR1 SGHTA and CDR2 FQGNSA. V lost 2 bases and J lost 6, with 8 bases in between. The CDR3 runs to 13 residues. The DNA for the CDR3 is TGTGCCAGCAGCTTACTAGCAGGTCAGCCCCAGCATTTT. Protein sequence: CASSLLAGQPQHF.

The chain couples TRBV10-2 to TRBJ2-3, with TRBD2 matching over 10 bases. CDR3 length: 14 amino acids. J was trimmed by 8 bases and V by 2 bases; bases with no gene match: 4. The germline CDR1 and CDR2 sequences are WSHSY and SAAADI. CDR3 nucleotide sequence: TGCGCCAGCAGTGAGCTAGCGGGGGAGAGTACGCAGTATTTT. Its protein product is CASSELAGESTQYF.

In DNA form, the CDR3 reads TGTGCCAGCAGCGGATGGGGACAGGGGGCCTCTGGGGCCAACGTCCTGACTTTC. Its translation is CASSGWGQGASGANVLTF. This chain connects TRBV7-3 to TRBJ2-6; 12 nucleotides agree with TRBD1. Germline V gives CDR1 SGHTA, CDR2 FQGTGA. CDR3 size: 18 residues. V lost 5 bases to trimming and J lost 0 bases; unmatched junction nucleotides: 5.

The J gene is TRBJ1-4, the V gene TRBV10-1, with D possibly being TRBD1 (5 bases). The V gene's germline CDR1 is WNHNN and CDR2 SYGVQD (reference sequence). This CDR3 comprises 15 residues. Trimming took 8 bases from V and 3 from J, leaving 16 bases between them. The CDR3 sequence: CASSSDSSANEKLFF. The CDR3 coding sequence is TGCGCCAGCTCCTCAGACAGCAGCGCTAATGAAAAACTGTTTTTT.

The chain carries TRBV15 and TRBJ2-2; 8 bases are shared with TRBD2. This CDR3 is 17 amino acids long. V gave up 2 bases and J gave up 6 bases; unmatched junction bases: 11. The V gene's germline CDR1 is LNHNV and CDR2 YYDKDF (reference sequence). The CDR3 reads CATSRQPGTRRAGELFF. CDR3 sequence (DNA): TGTGCCACCAGCAGACAACCCGGGACTAGGAGGGCCGGGGAGCTGTTTTTT. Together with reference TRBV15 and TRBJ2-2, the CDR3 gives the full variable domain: DAMVIQNPRYQVTQFGKPVTLSCSQTLNHNVMYWYQQKSSQAPKLLFHYYDKDFNNEADTPDNFQSRRPNTSFCFLDIRSPGLGDTAMYLCATSRQPGTRRAGELFFGEGSRLTVL.

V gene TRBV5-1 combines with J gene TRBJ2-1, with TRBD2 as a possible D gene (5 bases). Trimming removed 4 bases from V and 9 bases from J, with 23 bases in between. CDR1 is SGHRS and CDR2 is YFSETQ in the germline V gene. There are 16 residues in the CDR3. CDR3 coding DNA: TGCGCCAGCAGCATCCGGGATCCTTACTCCCGGGGTGAGCAGTTCTTC. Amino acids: CASSIRDPYSRGEQFF. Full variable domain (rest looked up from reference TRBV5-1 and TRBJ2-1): KAGVTQTPRYLIKTRGQQVTLSCSPISGHRSVSWYQQTPGQGLQFLFEYFSETQRNKGNFPGRFSGRQFSNSRSEMNVSTLELGDSALYLCASSIRDPYSRGEQFFGPGTRLTVL.

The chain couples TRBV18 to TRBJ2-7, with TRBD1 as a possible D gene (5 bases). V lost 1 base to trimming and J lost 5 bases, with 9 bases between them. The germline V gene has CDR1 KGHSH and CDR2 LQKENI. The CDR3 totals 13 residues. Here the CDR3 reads CASSPLGAHEQYF. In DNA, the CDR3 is TGTGCCAGCTCACCACTTGGGGCCCACGAGCAGTACTTC. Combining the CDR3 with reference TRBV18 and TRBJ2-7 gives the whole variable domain NAGVMQNPRHLVRRRGQEARLRCSPMKGHSHVYWYRQLPEEGLKFMVYLQKENIIDESGMPKERFSAEFPKEGPSILRIQQVVRGDSAAYFCASSPLGAHEQYFGPGTRLTVT.

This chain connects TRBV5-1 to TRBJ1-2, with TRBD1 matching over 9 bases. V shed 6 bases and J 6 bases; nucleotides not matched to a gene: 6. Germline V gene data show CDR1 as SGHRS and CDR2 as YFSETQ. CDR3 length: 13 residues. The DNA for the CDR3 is TGCGCCAGCACCTCATGGACAGGGGATGGCTACACCTTC. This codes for CASTSWTGDGYTF.

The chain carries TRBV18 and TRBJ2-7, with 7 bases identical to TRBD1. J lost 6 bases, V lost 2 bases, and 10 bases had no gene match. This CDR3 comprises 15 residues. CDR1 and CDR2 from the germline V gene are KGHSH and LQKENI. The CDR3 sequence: CASSPAPGGSGEQYF. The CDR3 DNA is TGTGCCAGCTCACCAGCGCCAGGGGGAAGCGGCGAGCAGTACTTC.

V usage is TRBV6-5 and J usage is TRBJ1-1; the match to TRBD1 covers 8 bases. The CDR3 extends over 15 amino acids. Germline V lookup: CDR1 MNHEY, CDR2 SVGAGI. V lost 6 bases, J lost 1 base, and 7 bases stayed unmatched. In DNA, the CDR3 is TGTGCCAGCAGGCGCTCGGACAGGGCGAACACTGAAGCTTTCTTT. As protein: CASRRSDRANTEAFF.

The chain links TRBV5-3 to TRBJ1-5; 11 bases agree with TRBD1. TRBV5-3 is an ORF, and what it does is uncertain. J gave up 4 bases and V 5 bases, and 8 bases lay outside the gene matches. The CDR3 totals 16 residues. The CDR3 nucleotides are TGTGCCAGAAGGGAGGGACAGGGGGTCCTAAATCAGCCCCAGCATTTT. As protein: CARREGQGVLNQPQHF.

CDR3 sequence (DNA): TGTGCCAGCAGCGTAATAGGTAGCGGGGGGTACAATGAGCAGTTCTTC. Translated, it gives CASSVIGSGGYNEQFF. The chain carries TRBV9 and TRBJ2-1; 10 nucleotides line up with TRBD2. The V and J ends lost 1 base and 4 bases, in that order; junction bases with no gene match: 5. The CDR3 contains 16 residues. CDR1 is SGDLS and CDR2 is YYNGEE in the germline V gene.

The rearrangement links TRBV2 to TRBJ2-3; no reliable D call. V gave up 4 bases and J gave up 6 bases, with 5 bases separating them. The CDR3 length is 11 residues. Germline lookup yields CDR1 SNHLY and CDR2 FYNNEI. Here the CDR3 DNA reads TGTGCCAGCAGTGCGAGGGATACGCAGTATTTT. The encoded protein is CASSARDTQYF.

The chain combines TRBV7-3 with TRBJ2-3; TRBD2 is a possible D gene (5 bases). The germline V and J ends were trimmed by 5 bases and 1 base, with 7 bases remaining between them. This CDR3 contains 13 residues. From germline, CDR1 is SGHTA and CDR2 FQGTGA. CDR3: CASSPRGTDTQYF. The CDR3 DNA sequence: TGTGCCAGCAGCCCGCGGGGCACAGATACGCAGTATTTT.

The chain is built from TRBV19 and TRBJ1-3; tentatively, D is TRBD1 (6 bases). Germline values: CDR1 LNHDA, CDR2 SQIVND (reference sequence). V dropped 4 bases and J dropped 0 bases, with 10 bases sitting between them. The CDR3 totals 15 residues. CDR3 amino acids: CASSTWTVSGNTIYF. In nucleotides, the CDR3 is TGTGCCAGTAGTACCTGGACAGTCTCTGGAAACACCATATATTTT.

In DNA, the CDR3 is TGTGCCAGCAGCTGGGGGGGGACAGGGCCCAATCAGCCCCAGCATTTT. This codes for CASSWGGTGPNQPQHF. The chain is built from TRBV21-1 and TRBJ1-5; TRBD1 is the table's D call and was not checked against the DNA. TRBV21-1 corresponds to a pseudogene. The CDR3 runs 16 residues.

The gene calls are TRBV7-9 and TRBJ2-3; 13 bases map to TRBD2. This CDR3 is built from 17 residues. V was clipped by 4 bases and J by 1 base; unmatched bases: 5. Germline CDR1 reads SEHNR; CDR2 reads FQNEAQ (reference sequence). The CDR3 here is CASSYGTSGAGTDTQYF. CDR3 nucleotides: TGTGCCAGCAGCTATGGGACTAGCGGGGCGGGCACAGATACGCAGTATTTT.

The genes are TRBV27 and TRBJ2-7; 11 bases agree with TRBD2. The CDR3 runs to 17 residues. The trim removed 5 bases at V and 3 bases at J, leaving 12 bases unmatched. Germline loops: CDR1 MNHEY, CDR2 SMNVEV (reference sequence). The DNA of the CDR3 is TGTGCCAGCAGTATCCCTCCGACTAGCGGGGTTCACTACGAGCAGTACTTC. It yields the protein CASSIPPTSGVHYEQYF.

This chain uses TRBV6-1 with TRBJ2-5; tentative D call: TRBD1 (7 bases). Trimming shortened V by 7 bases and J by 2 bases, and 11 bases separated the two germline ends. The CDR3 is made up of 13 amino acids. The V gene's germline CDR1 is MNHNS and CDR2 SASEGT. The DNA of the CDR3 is TGTGCCAGCAAGGGGGCGGGACAAGAGACCCAGTACTTC. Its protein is CASKGAGQETQYF.

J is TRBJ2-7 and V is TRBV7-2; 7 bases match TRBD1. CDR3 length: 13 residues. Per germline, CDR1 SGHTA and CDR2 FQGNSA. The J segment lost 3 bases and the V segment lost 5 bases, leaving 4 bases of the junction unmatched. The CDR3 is CASSARTGYEQYF. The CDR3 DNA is TGTGCCAGCAGCGCGAGGACAGGCTACGAGCAGTACTTC.

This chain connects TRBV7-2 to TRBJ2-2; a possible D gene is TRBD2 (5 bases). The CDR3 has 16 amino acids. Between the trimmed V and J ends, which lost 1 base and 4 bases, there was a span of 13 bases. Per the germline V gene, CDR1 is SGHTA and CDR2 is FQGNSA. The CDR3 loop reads CASSLGSGLPTGELFF. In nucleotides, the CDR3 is TGTGCCAGCAGCTTAGGTAGTGGACTCCCCACCGGGGAGCTGTTTTTT.